One and the same sample provided the 22 T cell receptor beta chains below, sequenced in a study of cytomegalovirus exposure and HLA in healthy donors. With 60 Vbeta and 13 Jbeta primers, the PCR was carried out. The table came from immunoSEQ multiplex PCR; TCRdb's copy has only in-frame clones and leaves some out. The sample holds about 130,000 clones, almost 85% seen once. Sequenced sample: PBMCs. These receptors came from a boy younger than 10 in good health and CMV-seronegative.

V is TRBV9 and J is TRBJ1-1; D is unresolved. The CDR3 totals 13 residues. Germline V lookup: CDR1 SGDLS, CDR2 YYNGEE. V was pared by 9 bases and J by 2 bases, with 14 bases between. CDR3 sequence: CAIMQVLNTEAFF. Written as DNA, the CDR3 is TGTGCCATTATGCAGGTGCTCAACACTGAAGCTTTCTTT. Full variable domain (missing parts from reference TRBV9 and TRBJ1-1): DSGVTQTPKHLITATGQRVTLRCSPRSGDLSVYWYQQSLDQGLQFLIQYYNGEERAKGNILERFSAQQFPDLHSELNLSSLELGDSALYFCAIMQVLNTEAFFGQGTRLTVV.

At least ten counts were recorded for this clone. CDR3 nucleotide sequence: TGCAGCGTTCTACCCTACTCGGGTACTAGCACAGATACGCAGTATTTT. This codes for CSVLPYSGTSTDTQYF. The chain joins TRBV29-1 to TRBJ2-3; no clear D. The CDR3 is 16 amino acids. CDR1 and CDR2 (germline): SQVTM, ANQGSEA. Between the trimmed V and J ends, which lost 5 bases and 0 bases, there was a span of 18 bases.

The chain joins TRBV11-2 to TRBJ2-7; 9 positions agree with TRBD1. The CDR3 extends over 14 amino acids. In germline, CDR1 is SGHAT, CDR2 FQNNGV. V gave up 5 bases and J gave up 6 bases; unmatched junction bases: 8. The CDR3, as DNA: TGTGCCAGCAGCCTATGGACAGGGGAGGGCGAGCAGTACTTC. Protein product: CASSLWTGEGEQYF.

The CDR3 here is CASSTDSYTGELFF. The DNA of the CDR3 is TGTGCCAGCAGTACCGACAGCTACACCGGGGAGCTGTTTTTT. The rearrangement uses TRBV2 and TRBJ2-2; perhaps TRBD1 as D (5 bases). V lost 5 bases to trimming and J lost 3 bases, with 10 bases between them. This CDR3 region has 14 residues. The germline CDR1 and CDR2 sequences are SNHLY and FYNNEI.

The chain combines TRBV10-2 with TRBJ1-1; D call uncertain. The CDR3 consists of 18 residues. Germline CDR1 and CDR2: WSHSY and SAAADI. V was cut by 0 bases and J by 5 bases, with 22 bases left in between. CDR3 loop: CASSESTVWTLTGTEAFF. CDR3 DNA: TGCGCCAGCAGTGAGTCGACTGTTTGGACTTTAACGGGAACTGAAGCTTTCTTT.

This clone was counted between two and nine times. The rearrangement links TRBV5-7 to TRBJ1-5, with 10 bases matching TRBD1. TRBV5-7 is an ORF, and what it does is uncertain. V was clipped by 3 bases and J by 6 bases; unmatched bases: 6. This CDR3 region has 15 residues. CDR3 sequence reads: CASSSEGQGSQPQHF. In DNA form, the CDR3 reads TGTGCCAGCAGCTCTGAGGGACAGGGGAGTCAGCCCCAGCATTTT.

The chain uses TRBV6-1 and TRBJ2-5; the D gene is possibly TRBD1 (6 bases). Gene TRBJ2-7 matches the end of the DNA better, so the J call may be wrong. The CDR3 has 13 amino acids. Germline V gives CDR1 MNHNS, CDR2 SASEGT. This CDR3 is CASSNREPYEQYF. Here the CDR3 DNA reads TGTGCCAGCAGCAACAGGGAGCCCTACGAGCAGTACTTC.

The chain carries TRBV27 and TRBJ2-2, with D hard to call. V shed 7 bases and J shed 1 base, with 19 bases lying between them. There are 17 residues in the CDR3. Germline CDR1 is MNHEY and CDR2 is SMNVEV (reference sequence). CDR3 protein: CASTSAMWLMNTGELFF. The CDR3 DNA follows: TGTGCCAGCACCTCAGCGATGTGGCTGATGAACACCGGGGAGCTGTTTTTT.

The chain has TRBV5-1 and TRBJ2-2; D gene uncertain. Per germline, CDR1 SGHRS and CDR2 YFSETQ. V gave up 1 base and J gave up 4 bases, with 8 bases separating them. This CDR3 is 14 amino acids long. The CDR3 region has the DNA TGCGCCAGCAGCTTGCAGGATCCCACCGGGGAGCTGTTTTTT. Its translation: CASSLQDPTGELFF. The full variable domain, its missing parts supplied by reference TRBV5-1 and TRBJ2-2, is KAGVTQTPRYLIKTRGQQVTLSCSPISGHRSVSWYQQTPGQGLQFLFEYFSETQRNKGNFPGRFSGRQFSNSRSEMNVSTLELGDSALYLCASSLQDPTGELFFGEGSRLTVL.

This sequence joins TRBV6-4 and TRBJ1-2; TRBD1 matches 7 bases. The junction had 12 bases not matched to a gene; V was cut back by 5 bases and J by 12 bases. The CDR3 covers 13 residues. Germline V gene data show CDR1 as MRHNA and CDR2 as SNTAGT. CDR3 coding DNA: TGTGCCAGCAGTACAGGGGCGGTCGGAGGCCACACCTTC. Its protein product is CASSTGAVGGHTF.

A word on this clone: Relative to the germline gene, one junction end is altered; a read error may explain this. V usage is TRBV7-7 and J usage is TRBJ2-2, with D perhaps matching TRBD2 (6 bases). The CDR3 extends over 15 amino acids. Looked up from germline, CDR1 is SSHAT and CDR2 is FNYEAQ (reference sequence). CDR3 loop: CASSLLTGDTGELFF. CDR3 in DNA: TGTGCTAGCAGCTTACTCACGGGAGACACCGGGGAGCTGTTTTTT.

This sequence joins TRBV13 and TRBJ2-5; no definite D call. Germline CDR1 reads PRHDT; CDR2 reads FYEKMQ (reference sequence). This CDR3 has 15 amino acids. With 5 bases removed from V and 1 base from J, the gap between germline ends came to 14 bases. CDR3 coding DNA: TGTGCCAGCAGCCCTAGATTGGAGCTCCAAGAGACCCAGTACTTC. Protein product: CASSPRLELQETQYF.

The chain combines TRBV5-4 with TRBJ2-5; no definite D call. V lost 1 base to trimming and J lost 5 bases, with 9 bases between them. The length of the CDR3 is 13 residues. Germline V gene lookup returns CDR1 SGHNT and CDR2 YYREEE (reference sequence). The CDR3 here is CASSLNPTETQYF. CDR3 DNA: TGTGCCAGCAGCTTGAACCCGACTGAGACCCAGTACTTC.

This clone was seen a handful of times. CDR3 sequence: CASSRASGGTDTQYF. CDR3 DNA sequence: TGTGCCAGCAGTAGGGCTAGCGGGGGCACAGATACGCAGTATTTT. V and J are TRBV6-4 and TRBJ2-3, with 9 bases lining up with TRBD2. CDR1 is MRHNA, CDR2 SNTAGT, per germline. Losses at the gene ends were 5 bases for V and 1 base for J; bases not matched to a gene: 4. The CDR3 runs to 15 residues.

This clone was counted once. This chain connects TRBV19 to TRBJ2-2; unclear D gene. CDR1 LNHDA and CDR2 SQIVND come from the germline V gene (reference sequence). The CDR3 totals 16 residues. V was clipped by 7 bases and J by 0 bases, with 15 bases between them. CDR3 region: CASTSGGPSNTGELFF. CDR3 sequence (DNA): TGTGCCAGTACTTCAGGTGGGCCTTCGAACACCGGGGAGCTGTTTTTT.

The chain links TRBV2 to TRBJ1-1; a weak D match, TRBD1 (5 bases). The CDR3 is 15 residues long. Trimming removed 6 bases from V and 4 bases from J, with 18 bases in between. Germline CDR1 is SNHLY and CDR2 is FYNNEI. CDR3 in amino acids: CASRAQGAGSTEAFF. CDR3 bases: TGTGCCAGCAGGGCTCAAGGGGCCGGTTCCACTGAAGCTTTCTTT.

This sequence joins TRBV6-5 and TRBJ2-5, with 8 bases lining up with TRBD2. Germline V CDR1 and CDR2: MNHEY, SVGAGI. The CDR3 covers 14 residues. Trimming removed 5 bases from V and 4 bases from J; junction bases left unmatched: 6. In DNA form, the CDR3 reads TGTGCCAGCAGTAAGCGGGAGAGAGCAGAGACCCAGTACTTC. Translating gives CASSKRERAETQYF.

The V gene is TRBV27, the J gene TRBJ1-1, with 8 bases fitting TRBD1. J lost 2 bases, V lost 2 bases, and 4 bases had no gene match. This CDR3 has 15 residues. The germline gives CDR1 MNHEY, CDR2 SMNVEV (reference sequence). CDR3 loop: CASSLPGTGNTEAFF. The DNA for the CDR3 is TGTGCCAGCAGTTTACCGGGGACAGGAAACACTGAAGCTTTCTTT.

The chain is built from TRBV5-5 and TRBJ2-2, with D perhaps TRBD2 (5 bases). The CDR3 length is 15 residues. Trimming removed 4 bases at V and 5 bases at J, with 15 bases between. Germline CDR1 SGHKS, CDR2 YYEKEE (reference sequence). CDR3 DNA: TGTGCCAGCAGCGCGACTGGACTCTCTACCGGGGAGCTGTTTTTT. It codes for CASSATGLSTGELFF.

The chain is built from TRBV10-1 and TRBJ2-3, with 10 positions matching TRBD2. Germline V gene data show CDR1 as WNHNN and CDR2 as SYGVQD (reference sequence). CDR3 size: 16 residues. Trimming at V came to 2 bases and at J to 5 bases, leaving 7 bases not matched to a gene. CDR3 nucleotide sequence: TGCGCCAGCAGTGAGGAACCAGCGGGAGGGGGAGATACGCAGTATTTT. It translates to CASSEEPAGGGDTQYF.

This sequence joins TRBV7-9 and TRBJ1-1, with 8 bases matching TRBD1. Germline V CDR1 and CDR2: SEHNR, FQNEAQ (reference sequence). This CDR3 spans 15 amino acids. Trimming took 1 base from V and 4 from J; bases not matched to a gene: 5. CDR3 amino acids: CASSLEAGGGTEAFF. CDR3 nucleotide sequence: TGTGCCAGCAGCTTAGAGGCAGGGGGCGGCACTGAAGCTTTCTTT.

V is TRBV7-2 and J is TRBJ1-1; perhaps TRBD1 as D (6 bases). Looked up from germline, CDR1 is SGHTA and CDR2 is FQGNSA. This CDR3 comprises 15 residues. V gave up 6 bases and J gave up 1 base, with 15 bases separating them. CDR3 sequence (DNA): TGTGCCAGCAGGAAGATACAGGGTGGGAACACTGAAGCTTTCTTT. As protein: CASRKIQGGNTEAFF.